A single TCR beta chain is shown here with its context. Germline CDR1 SGDLS, CDR2 YYNGEE. V was cut by 1 base and J by 5 bases, with 15 bases left in between. The CDR3 is 15 residues long. This specimen comes from a study of blood T cell repertoires in COVID-19. Study information: The United States, Italy and Spain were the sources of the acute and convalescent COVID-19 samples. From T cells, B-cell-depleted T cells, or PBMCs came the material, which was cDNA or gDNA.

Per the original data handling: Reference gene primer amplification in the assay estimated nucleated cell counts. Clones were sequenced by immunoSEQ multiplex PCR, and TCRdb holds only the in-frame ones, with some missing. The V and J calls and clone size were taken over from that table, and D and trimming were inferred from the DNA. The table shows about 70,000 clones, with 70% to 80% occurring only once. V and J are TRBV9 and TRBJ2-5; possibly TRBD2 for D (6 bases). Sequenced sample: peripheral blood. This receptor was identified in a man between 65 and 85 years old with acute or convalescent COVID-19. CDR3 sequence reads: CASSVMEGAGETQYF. Here the CDR3 DNA reads TGTGCCAGCAGCGTAATGGAGGGAGCGGGCGAGACCCAGTACTTC.